This T cell receptor (beta chain) came from a study of T cells after yellow fever vaccination. V lost 7 bases and J 1 base, leaving 9 bases between the germline ends. The germline gives CDR1 ENHRY, CDR2 SYGVKD. The CDR3 length is 13 residues. Each CDR3 protein gets one entry after TCRdb re-called the 5' RACE reads with MiXCR. The table includes about 320,000 distinct CDR3 sequences, approximately 7% detected once. The clonotype was recovered from a young man who received the YFV17D yellow fever vaccine. The chain employs TRBV10-3 and TRBJ2-3, with D perhaps assigned TRBD1 or TRBD2 (7 bases each). The input for sequencing was PBMCs, taken 35 to 50 days after the first yellow fever vaccination. The CDR3 sequence is CAITGGGTDTQYF. The CDR3 DNA is TGTGCCATCACAGGGGGGGGCACAGATACGCAGTATTTT.